The rows below give T cell receptor beta chains drawn from one sample of a study of neurological immune-mediated disorders. TCRdb redid the calling of the 5' RACE reads with MiXCR, one entry per CDR3 protein. In the table there are about 66,000 distinct CDR3 sequences, around 4.2% of which are singletons. Sequenced sample: PBMCs. These receptors all come from a man under 40 with multiple sclerosis. Both conserved end residues are part of each CDR3. Each record gives: J gene, clone size, V gene, D gene, CDR3 protein, CDR3 DNA. A D gene is named only where the DNA matches it firmly. Size values are once, few and many counts, or a class for expanded clones, and some rows have none.

j_call: TRBJ2-1; clone_size: many; v_call: TRBV9; d_call: .; cdr3_aa: CASSDERTKDNEQFF; cdr3_nt: TGTGCCAGCAGCGATGAAAGGACAAAGGACAATGAGCAGTTCTTC
j_call: TRBJ1-2; clone_size: many; v_call: TRBV29-1; d_call: .; cdr3_aa: CSVDLTEGPPGYTF; cdr3_nt: TGCAGCGTTGATTTAACGGAGGGACCTCCTGGCTACACCTTC
j_call: TRBJ2-5; clone_size: many; v_call: TRBV12-3/TRBV12-4; d_call: TRBD1; cdr3_aa: CASSRGTGDQETQYF; cdr3_nt: TGTGCCAGCAGTCGGGGAACAGGGGACCAAGAGACCCAGTACTTC
j_call: TRBJ1-2; clone_size: .; v_call: TRBV5-1; d_call: .; cdr3_aa: CASSSSGGNYGYTF; cdr3_nt: TGCGCCAGCAGCTCCTCTGGGGGGAACTATGGCTACACCTTC
j_call: TRBJ2-2; clone_size: many; v_call: TRBV7-2; d_call: .; cdr3_aa: CASSLGGVNTGELFF; cdr3_nt: TGTGCCAGCAGCTTAGGAGGCGTAAACACCGGGGAGCTGTTTTTT
j_call: TRBJ2-5; clone_size: many; v_call: TRBV20-1; d_call: .; cdr3_aa: CSAQGGRETQYF; cdr3_nt: TGCAGTGCCCAGGGGGGTCGGGAGACCCAGTACTTC
j_call: TRBJ2-2; clone_size: few; v_call: TRBV7-2; d_call: .; cdr3_aa: CASSPGQNTGELFF; cdr3_nt: TGTGCCAGCAGCCCAGGACAGAACACCGGGGAGCTGTTTTTT
j_call: TRBJ1-5; clone_size: many; v_call: TRBV7-2; d_call: .; cdr3_aa: CASSLGAQPQHF; cdr3_nt: TGTGCCAGCAGCTTAGGGGCCCAGCCCCAGCATTTT
j_call: TRBJ2-1; clone_size: many; v_call: TRBV7-2; d_call: TRBD1; cdr3_aa: CASSLALQGAGHEQFF; cdr3_nt: TGTGCCAGCAGCTTAGCGTTACAGGGGGCCGGCCATGAGCAGTTCTTC
j_call: TRBJ1-2; clone_size: .; v_call: TRBV5-1; d_call: .; cdr3_aa: CASSLGYQYGYTF; cdr3_nt: TGCGCCAGCAGCTTGGGTTACCAGTATGGCTACACCTTC
j_call: TRBJ2-2; clone_size: many; v_call: TRBV15; d_call: .; cdr3_aa: CATSRGLTGELFF; cdr3_nt: TGTGCCACCAGCAGGGGTTTGACCGGGGAGCTGTTTTTT
j_call: TRBJ2-5; clone_size: many; v_call: TRBV18; d_call: TRBD2; cdr3_aa: CASSSSGGETQYF; cdr3_nt: TGTGCCAGCTCGTCTAGCGGGGGAGAGACCCAGTACTTC
j_call: TRBJ1-5; clone_size: many; v_call: TRBV12-3/TRBV12-4; d_call: .; cdr3_aa: CASSPHRSNQPQHF; cdr3_nt: TGTGCCAGCAGTCCCCATCGGAGCAATCAGCCCCAGCATTTT
j_call: TRBJ2-7; clone_size: many; v_call: TRBV7-3; d_call: .; cdr3_aa: CASSLTGPYEQYF; cdr3_nt: TGTGCCAGCAGCTTAACGGGACCTTACGAGCAGTACTTC
j_call: TRBJ2-7; clone_size: many; v_call: TRBV3-1; d_call: TRBD1; cdr3_aa: CASRDRRSSYEQYF; cdr3_nt: TGTGCCAGCAGGGACAGGAGGAGCTCCTACGAGCAGTACTTC
j_call: TRBJ2-7; clone_size: many; v_call: TRBV5-1; d_call: .; cdr3_aa: CASSLNGRGILEQYF; cdr3_nt: TGCGCCAGCAGCTTAAATGGAAGGGGGATTCTCGAGCAGTACTTC
j_call: TRBJ2-2; clone_size: many; v_call: TRBV7-2; d_call: TRBD2; cdr3_aa: CASSLGGAGGTGELFF; cdr3_nt: TGTGCCAGCAGCTTAGGAGGAGCGGGGGGGACCGGGGAGCTGTTTTTT
j_call: TRBJ1-5; clone_size: many; v_call: TRBV20-1; d_call: .; cdr3_aa: CSASARGSGQPQHF; cdr3_nt: TGCAGTGCTAGCGCCAGGGGTAGCGGTCAGCCCCAGCATTTT
j_call: TRBJ1-6; clone_size: many; v_call: TRBV18; d_call: TRBD1; cdr3_aa: CASSLDRGGDSPLHF; cdr3_nt: TGTGCCAGCTCCCTGGACAGGGGAGGAGATTCACCCCTCCACTTT
j_call: TRBJ2-5; clone_size: many; v_call: TRBV7-2; d_call: .; cdr3_aa: CASSFPETQYF; cdr3_nt: TGTGCCAGCAGCTTCCCCGAGACCCAGTACTTC
j_call: TRBJ2-2; clone_size: many; v_call: TRBV2; d_call: .; cdr3_aa: CASTNPGTGTGELFF; cdr3_nt: TGTGCCAGCACAAACCCCGGGACGGGGACCGGGGAGCTGTTTTTT